This T cell receptor beta chain is drawn from a study of blood T cells in healthy people across ages. Study results and caveats: The unknown donor CMV status may have confounded expanded clonotype changes.

In this sample, this clonotype turned up a few times. Its antigen is still unknown. Combining a sample-barcoded 5' primer with a J-beta primer mix, a second PCR ran for roughly 7 to 12 cycles. The template-switch adaptor was a 5' adaptor with 12 random nucleotides. It tagged each cDNA molecule. TCRdb re-analysed the 5' RACE reads in MiXCR, keeping a single row per CDR3 protein. The sample holds around 1,700,000 distinct CDR3 sequences, roughly 27% seen once. At least 7 million PBMCs were isolated per sample. The CDR3 runs to 14 residues. CDR1 is SGHRS, CDR2 YFSETQ, per germline. Trimming left V 5 bases short and J 5 bases short, with 17 bases between.

The chain employs TRBV5-1 and TRBJ2-7; D remains unclear. The source of this sequence is a woman in her 30s in good health. The sample taken for sequencing was blood. DNA for the CDR3: TGCGCCAGCAGAAGGACGGCCCGTTGGGACGAGCAGTACTTC. This gives the protein CASRRTARWDEQYF.